The rows below give T cell receptor beta chains drawn from one sample of a study of control samples from healthy donors and cancer patients. Assay: immunoSEQ multiplex PCR; the TCRdb copy retains only in-frame clones and omits some. The sample yields 150,000 to 200,000 clones, 91% seen once. The sequencing sample was made of blood. These receptors came from a woman younger than 45 in good health. The CDR3 runs from the conserved cysteine through the conserved F or W. D genes are given only for firm matches. Some rows have no size entry. The others give once, few or many, or a class for an expanded clone.

d_gene: -
len: 13
j_gene: TRBJ2-3
v_gene: TRBV6-2/TRBV6-3
abundance: -
CDR3nt: TGTGCCAGCAGTCCGGACAGCACAGATACGCAGTATTTT
CDR3aa: CASSPDSTDTQYF

d_gene: -
len: 14
j_gene: TRBJ2-3
v_gene: TRBV15
abundance: -
CDR3nt: TGTGCCACCAGCACACTAGCCGACACAGATACGCAGTATTTT
CDR3aa: CATSTLADTDTQYF

d_gene: -
len: 17
j_gene: TRBJ2-3
v_gene: TRBV6-2/TRBV6-3
abundance: once
CDR3nt: TGTGCCAGCAGTTCCCCCCGTCCTAGCGAGAAGACAGATACGCAGTATTTT
CDR3aa: CASSSPRPSEKTDTQYF

d_gene: TRBD1
len: 16
j_gene: TRBJ2-2
v_gene: TRBV10-1
abundance: -
CDR3nt: TGCGCCAGCAGTGAGTCGACAGGGGGCGGCACCGGGGAGCTGTTTTTT
CDR3aa: CASSESTGGGTGELFF

d_gene: -
len: 11
j_gene: TRBJ2-1
v_gene: TRBV20-1
abundance: -
CDR3nt: TGCAGTGCTTTACAGGGAAATGAGCAGTTCTTC
CDR3aa: CSALQGNEQFF

d_gene: -
len: 14
j_gene: TRBJ1-5
v_gene: TRBV5-1
abundance: -
CDR3nt: TGCGCCAGCAGCCCGGACGGTAGCAATCAGCCCCAGCATTTT
CDR3aa: CASSPDGSNQPQHF

d_gene: -
len: 14
j_gene: TRBJ1-2
v_gene: TRBV10-3
abundance: -
CDR3nt: TGTGCCATCAATAGGGGGGCAATCGACTATGGCTACACCTTC
CDR3aa: CAINRGAIDYGYTF

d_gene: -
len: 14
j_gene: TRBJ2-2
v_gene: TRBV27
abundance: -
CDR3nt: TGTGCCAGCAGTTCCCTAGCGAACACCGGGGAGCTGTTTTTT
CDR3aa: CASSSLANTGELFF

d_gene: -
len: 9
j_gene: TRBJ1-5
v_gene: TRBV21-1
abundance: -
CDR3nt: TGTGCCAGCAATCAGCCCCAGCATTTT
CDR3aa: CASNQPQHF

d_gene: TRBD1
len: 14
j_gene: TRBJ1-1
v_gene: TRBV19
abundance: many
CDR3nt: TGTGCCAGTAGTGACGACAGGGGCTCCACTGAAGCTTTCTTT
CDR3aa: CASSDDRGSTEAFF

d_gene: -
len: 14
j_gene: TRBJ1-5
v_gene: TRBV21-1
abundance: -
CDR3nt: TGTGCCAGCAGCAAAGCTAAGCGCAATCAGCCCCAGCATTTT
CDR3aa: CASSKAKRNQPQHF

d_gene: TRBD2
len: 16
j_gene: TRBJ2-3
v_gene: TRBV9
abundance: few
CDR3nt: TGTGCCAGCAGCGTTAGCGGGGGGAGGGGCACAGATACGCAGTATTTT
CDR3aa: CASSVSGGRGTDTQYF

d_gene: -
len: 14
j_gene: TRBJ1-5
v_gene: TRBV7-3
abundance: -
CDR3nt: TGTGCCAGCAGCTTAGGACCGAGCAATCAGCCCCAGCATTTT
CDR3aa: CASSLGPSNQPQHF

d_gene: -
len: 14
j_gene: TRBJ1-5
v_gene: TRBV5-6
abundance: once
CDR3nt: TGTGCCAGCAGCTTGGGGGGGTTGAATCAGCCCCAGCATTTT
CDR3aa: CASSLGGLNQPQHF

d_gene: TRBD1
len: 14
j_gene: TRBJ1-2
v_gene: TRBV20-1
abundance: once
CDR3nt: TGCAGTGCTAGTGGGACAGGGGGCTCTTATGGCTACACCTTC
CDR3aa: CSASGTGGSYGYTF

d_gene: -
len: 17
j_gene: TRBJ2-2
v_gene: TRBV5-5
abundance: -
CDR3nt: TGTGCCAGCAGCTTTTTTCCCAGGGGCGCGAACACCGGGGAGCTGTTTTTT
CDR3aa: CASSFFPRGANTGELFF

d_gene: -
len: 13
j_gene: TRBJ1-6
v_gene: TRBV14
abundance: few
CDR3nt: TGTGCCAGCAGGTTGAATTATAATTCACCCCTCCACTTT
CDR3aa: CASRLNYNSPLHF

d_gene: -
len: 15
j_gene: TRBJ2-1
v_gene: TRBV27
abundance: -
CDR3nt: TGTGCCAGCAGTTCCGGGACTTACTCCTACAATGAGCAGTTCTTC
CDR3aa: CASSSGTYSYNEQFF

d_gene: TRBD1
len: 14
j_gene: TRBJ2-5
v_gene: TRBV30
abundance: few
CDR3nt: TGTGCCTGGAGTGTACGGGACAGGCTCGAGACCCAGTACTTC
CDR3aa: CAWSVRDRLETQYF

d_gene: -
len: 13
j_gene: TRBJ1-3
v_gene: TRBV2
abundance: -
CDR3nt: TGTGCCAGCAGTCGGGAGTCTGGAAACACCATATATTTT
CDR3aa: CASSRESGNTIYF

d_gene: -
len: 14
j_gene: TRBJ2-1
v_gene: TRBV5-1
abundance: -
CDR3nt: TGCGCCAGCAGCGAACTAGTCTACTACAATGAGCAGTTCTTC
CDR3aa: CASSELVYYNEQFF

d_gene: -
len: 13
j_gene: TRBJ1-6
v_gene: TRBV5-1
abundance: -
CDR3nt: TGCGCCAGCAGCTTGGGAGGGTATGAACCCCTCCACTTT
CDR3aa: CASSLGGYEPLHF

d_gene: TRBD1
len: 14
j_gene: TRBJ1-2
v_gene: TRBV7-9
abundance: once
CDR3nt: TGTGCCAGCAGCCCCGGACAGGGTCCTTATGGCTACACCTTC
CDR3aa: CASSPGQGPYGYTF

d_gene: TRBD2
len: 13
j_gene: TRBJ2-1
v_gene: TRBV12-3/TRBV12-4
abundance: -
CDR3nt: TGTGCCAGCAGTTGGCGGGAGCTGAATGAGCAGTTCTTC
CDR3aa: CASSWRELNEQFF

d_gene: -
len: 12
j_gene: TRBJ1-2
v_gene: TRBV15
abundance: -
CDR3nt: TGTGCCACCAGCAGAGGAGGGGCCGGCTACACCTTC
CDR3aa: CATSRGGAGYTF

d_gene: -
len: 15
j_gene: TRBJ2-6
v_gene: TRBV7-2
abundance: -
CDR3nt: TGTGCCAGCAGCTTAGCACAGTCTGGGGCCAACGTCCTGACTTTC
CDR3aa: CASSLAQSGANVLTF

d_gene: -
len: 13
j_gene: TRBJ2-1
v_gene: TRBV5-6
abundance: -
CDR3nt: TGTGCCAGCAGCTTGTACAGCTACAATGAGCAGTTCTTC
CDR3aa: CASSLYSYNEQFF

d_gene: TRBD2
len: 16
j_gene: TRBJ2-3
v_gene: TRBV4-1
abundance: -
CDR3nt: TGCGCCAGCAGACAAGGCGAGACTAGCGGCACAGATACGCAGTATTTT
CDR3aa: CASRQGETSGTDTQYF

d_gene: -
len: 14
j_gene: TRBJ2-2
v_gene: TRBV5-1
abundance: -
CDR3nt: TGCGCCAGCAGCTTGGGGCTAGCCCCCGGGGAGCTGTTTTTT
CDR3aa: CASSLGLAPGELFF

d_gene: TRBD2
len: 14
j_gene: TRBJ2-3
v_gene: TRBV19
abundance: -
CDR3nt: TGTGCCAGTAGTATGGGGCTAGCGGGAGATACGCAGTATTTT
CDR3aa: CASSMGLAGDTQYF

d_gene: -
len: 13
j_gene: TRBJ2-2
v_gene: TRBV6-1
abundance: -
CDR3nt: TGTGCCAGCAGTGAAAGTTACACCGGGGAGCTGTTTTTT
CDR3aa: CASSESYTGELFF

d_gene: -
len: 16
j_gene: TRBJ2-1
v_gene: TRBV3-1/TRBV3-2
abundance: -
CDR3nt: TGTGCCAGCAGCCAAGATCTTTGGGGACAGCGGGATGAGCAGTTCTTC
CDR3aa: CASSQDLWGQRDEQFF

d_gene: TRBD1
len: 14
j_gene: TRBJ1-4
v_gene: TRBV6-5
abundance: -
CDR3nt: TGTGCCAGCAGTCCTCAGGGGGCGGGGGAAAAACTGTTTTTT
CDR3aa: CASSPQGAGEKLFF

d_gene: -
len: 15
j_gene: TRBJ2-3
v_gene: TRBV4-2
abundance: -
CDR3nt: TGTGCCAGCAGCCAAGATAGGGGTAGCACAGATACGCAGTATTTT
CDR3aa: CASSQDRGSTDTQYF

d_gene: -
len: 14
j_gene: TRBJ1-2
v_gene: TRBV2
abundance: -
CDR3nt: TGTGCCAGCAGTGAAGCGAGGGCGAACTATGGCTACACCTTC
CDR3aa: CASSEARANYGYTF

d_gene: -
len: 15
j_gene: TRBJ2-5
v_gene: TRBV6-5
abundance: -
CDR3nt: TGTGCCAGCACCATTACACAGACAGCCCAAGAGACCCAGTACTTC
CDR3aa: CASTITQTAQETQYF

d_gene: -
len: 13
j_gene: TRBJ2-2
v_gene: TRBV4-2
abundance: few
CDR3nt: TGTGCCAGCACCTCAGGGGAAGCCGGGGAGCTGTTTTTT
CDR3aa: CASTSGEAGELFF

d_gene: -
len: 16
j_gene: TRBJ1-5
v_gene: TRBV4-1
abundance: -
CDR3nt: TGCGCCAGCAGCCAAGATCCGGGGAACAGCAATCAGCCCCAGCATTTT
CDR3aa: CASSQDPGNSNQPQHF

d_gene: -
len: 15
j_gene: TRBJ1-4
v_gene: TRBV7-8
abundance: -
CDR3nt: TGTGCCAGCAGCTTAGCGCTGGGGGGAGTTGAAAAACTGTTTTTT
CDR3aa: CASSLALGGVEKLFF

d_gene: -
len: 14
j_gene: TRBJ2-3
v_gene: TRBV2
abundance: -
CDR3nt: TGTGCCAGCAGTGAGAGAGACCTCACAGATACGCAGTATTTT
CDR3aa: CASSERDLTDTQYF

d_gene: TRBD1
len: 14
j_gene: TRBJ2-2
v_gene: TRBV3-1/TRBV3-2
abundance: few
CDR3nt: TGTGCCAGCAGACAGGGGCGGTACACCGGGGAGCTGTTTTTT
CDR3aa: CASRQGRYTGELFF

d_gene: TRBD1
len: 14
j_gene: TRBJ1-1
v_gene: TRBV6-5
abundance: -
CDR3nt: TGTGCCAGCAATCCACAGGGGGCTGACACTGAAGCTTTCTTT
CDR3aa: CASNPQGADTEAFF

d_gene: -
len: 14
j_gene: TRBJ1-4
v_gene: TRBV6-2/TRBV6-3
abundance: -
CDR3nt: TGTGCCAGCAGTTACTACCGGACTAATGAAAAACTGTTTTTT
CDR3aa: CASSYYRTNEKLFF

d_gene: TRBD2
len: 15
j_gene: TRBJ2-7
v_gene: TRBV14
abundance: -
CDR3nt: TGTGCCAGCAGCCGCCCGGGACTAGCGGGATACGAGCAGTACTTC
CDR3aa: CASSRPGLAGYEQYF

d_gene: TRBD2
len: 15
j_gene: TRBJ2-1
v_gene: TRBV6-1
abundance: -
CDR3nt: TGTGCCAGCAGTGAAGGTCTAGCGGGGGGGGATGAGCAGTTCTTC
CDR3aa: CASSEGLAGGDEQFF

d_gene: TRBD1
len: 15
j_gene: TRBJ1-1
v_gene: TRBV14
abundance: -
CDR3nt: TGTGCCAGCAGCCAACGACAGGGGGCGCGAACTGAAGCTTTCTTT
CDR3aa: CASSQRQGARTEAFF

d_gene: -
len: 15
j_gene: TRBJ2-5
v_gene: TRBV15
abundance: -
CDR3nt: TGTGCCACCAGCAGAGATCTGTCAGGGATAGAGACCCAGTACTTC
CDR3aa: CATSRDLSGIETQYF

d_gene: -
len: 14
j_gene: TRBJ2-6
v_gene: TRBV13
abundance: -
CDR3nt: TGTGCCAGCAGCTTAGCCTCTGGGGCCAACGTCCTGACTTTC
CDR3aa: CASSLASGANVLTF

d_gene: -
len: 12
j_gene: TRBJ1-6
v_gene: TRBV7-3
abundance: -
CDR3nt: TGTGCCAGCAGCTTAGATAATTCACCCCTCCACTTT
CDR3aa: CASSLDNSPLHF